This T cell receptor beta chain is from a study of brain T cells in children with intractable seizures. V lost 3 bases and J lost 6; bases outside the gene matches: 10. The germline CDR1 and CDR2 sequences are SGHRS and YFSETQ. The CDR3 totals 16 residues. Generated by immunoSEQ multiplex PCR, the TCRdb table keeps only in-frame clones and is missing some. The sample includes about 340,000 clones, about 94% of them seen just once. The time point: blood from clinic visit 5 months post-surgery; TSC patient then seizure free. The sequencing here drew on peripheral blood, taken approximately 5 months after surgery. The V gene is TRBV5-1, the J gene TRBJ2-1; 9 bases are shared with TRBD2. The sequence derives from a boy under two years old with tuberous sclerosis and intractable seizures. The DNA of the CDR3 is TGCGCCAGCAGCTGGGCACAGCAGCGGGGGGCCAATGAGCAGTTCTTC. This translates into CASSWAQQRGANEQFF.